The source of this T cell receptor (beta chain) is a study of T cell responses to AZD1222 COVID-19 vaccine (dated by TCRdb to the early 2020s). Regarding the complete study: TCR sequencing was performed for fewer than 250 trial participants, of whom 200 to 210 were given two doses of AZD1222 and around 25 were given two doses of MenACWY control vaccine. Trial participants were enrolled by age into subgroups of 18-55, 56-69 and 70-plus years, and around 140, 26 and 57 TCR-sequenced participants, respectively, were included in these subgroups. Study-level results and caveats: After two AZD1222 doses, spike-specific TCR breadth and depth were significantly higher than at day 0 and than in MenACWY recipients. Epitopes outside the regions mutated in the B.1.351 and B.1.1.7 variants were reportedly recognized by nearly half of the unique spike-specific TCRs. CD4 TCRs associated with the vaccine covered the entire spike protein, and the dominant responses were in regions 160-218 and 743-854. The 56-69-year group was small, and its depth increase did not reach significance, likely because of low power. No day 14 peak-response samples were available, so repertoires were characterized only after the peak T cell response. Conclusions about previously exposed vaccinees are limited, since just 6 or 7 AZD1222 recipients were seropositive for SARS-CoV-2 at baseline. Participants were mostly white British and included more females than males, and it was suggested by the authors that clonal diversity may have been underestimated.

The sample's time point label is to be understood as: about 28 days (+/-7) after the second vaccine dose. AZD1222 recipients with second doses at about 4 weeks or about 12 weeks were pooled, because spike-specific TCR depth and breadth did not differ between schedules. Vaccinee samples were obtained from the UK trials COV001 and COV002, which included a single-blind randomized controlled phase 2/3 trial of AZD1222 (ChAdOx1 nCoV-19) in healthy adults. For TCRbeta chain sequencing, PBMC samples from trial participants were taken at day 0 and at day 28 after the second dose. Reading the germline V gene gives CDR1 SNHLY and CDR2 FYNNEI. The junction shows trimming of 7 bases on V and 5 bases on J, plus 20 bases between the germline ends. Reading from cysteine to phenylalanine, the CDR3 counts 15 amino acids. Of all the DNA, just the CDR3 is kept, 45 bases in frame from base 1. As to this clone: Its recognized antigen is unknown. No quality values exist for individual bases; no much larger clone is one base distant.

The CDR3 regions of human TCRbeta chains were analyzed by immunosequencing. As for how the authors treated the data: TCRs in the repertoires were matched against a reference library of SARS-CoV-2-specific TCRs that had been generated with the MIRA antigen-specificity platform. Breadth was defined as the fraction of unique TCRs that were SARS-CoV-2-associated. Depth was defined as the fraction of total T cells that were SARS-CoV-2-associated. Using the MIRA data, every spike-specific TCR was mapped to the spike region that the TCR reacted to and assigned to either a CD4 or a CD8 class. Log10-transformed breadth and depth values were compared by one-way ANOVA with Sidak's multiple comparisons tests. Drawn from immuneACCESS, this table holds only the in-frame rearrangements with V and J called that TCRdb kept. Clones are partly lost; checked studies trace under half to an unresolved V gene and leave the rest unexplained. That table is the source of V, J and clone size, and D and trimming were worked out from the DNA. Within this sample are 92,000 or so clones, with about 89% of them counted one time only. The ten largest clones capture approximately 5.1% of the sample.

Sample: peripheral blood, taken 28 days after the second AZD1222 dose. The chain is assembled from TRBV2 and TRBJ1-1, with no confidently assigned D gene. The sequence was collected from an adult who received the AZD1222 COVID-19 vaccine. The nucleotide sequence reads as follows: TGTGCCAGCATCCTCGGACGGTCGATGAGTACTGAAGCTTTCTTT. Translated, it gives CASILGRSMSTEAFF.